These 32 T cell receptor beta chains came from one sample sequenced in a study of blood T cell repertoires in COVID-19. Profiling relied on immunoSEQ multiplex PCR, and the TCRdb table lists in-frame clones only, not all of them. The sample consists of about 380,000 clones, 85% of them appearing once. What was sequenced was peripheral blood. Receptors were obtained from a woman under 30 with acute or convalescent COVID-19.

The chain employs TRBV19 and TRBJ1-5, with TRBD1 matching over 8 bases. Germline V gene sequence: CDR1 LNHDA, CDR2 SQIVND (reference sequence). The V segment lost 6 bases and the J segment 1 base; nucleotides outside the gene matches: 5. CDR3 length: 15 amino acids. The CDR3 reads CASRMGQASNQPQHF. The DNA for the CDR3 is TGTGCCAGTAGAATGGGACAGGCCAGCAATCAGCCCCAGCATTTT.

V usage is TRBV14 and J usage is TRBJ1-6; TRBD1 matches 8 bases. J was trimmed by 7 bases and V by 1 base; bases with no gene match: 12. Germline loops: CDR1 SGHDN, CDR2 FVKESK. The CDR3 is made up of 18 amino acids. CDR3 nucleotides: TGTGCCAGCAGCCAAGGATCGATAAGGACAGGGTGGAATTCACCCCTCCACTTT. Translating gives CASSQGSIRTGWNSPLHF.

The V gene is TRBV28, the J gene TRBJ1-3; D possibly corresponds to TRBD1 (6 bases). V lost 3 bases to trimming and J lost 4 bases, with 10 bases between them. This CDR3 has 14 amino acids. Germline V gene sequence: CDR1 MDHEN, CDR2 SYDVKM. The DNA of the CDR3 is TGTGCCAGCAGTTTTGGGGGCATGGGAAACACCATATATTTT. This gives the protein CASSFGGMGNTIYF.

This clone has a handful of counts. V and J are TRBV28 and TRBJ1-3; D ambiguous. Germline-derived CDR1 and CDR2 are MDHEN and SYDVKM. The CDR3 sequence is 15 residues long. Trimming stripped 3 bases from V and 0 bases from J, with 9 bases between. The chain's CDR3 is CASSFPGISGNTIYF. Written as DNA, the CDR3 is TGTGCCAGCAGTTTTCCGGGGATCTCTGGAAACACCATATATTTT.

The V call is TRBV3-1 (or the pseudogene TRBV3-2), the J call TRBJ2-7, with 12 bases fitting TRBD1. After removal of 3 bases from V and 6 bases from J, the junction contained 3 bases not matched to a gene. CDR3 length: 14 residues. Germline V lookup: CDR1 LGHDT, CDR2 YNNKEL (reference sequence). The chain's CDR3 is CASSQGTGGLEQYF. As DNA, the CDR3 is TGTGCCAGCAGCCAGGGGACAGGGGGCCTCGAGCAGTACTTC.

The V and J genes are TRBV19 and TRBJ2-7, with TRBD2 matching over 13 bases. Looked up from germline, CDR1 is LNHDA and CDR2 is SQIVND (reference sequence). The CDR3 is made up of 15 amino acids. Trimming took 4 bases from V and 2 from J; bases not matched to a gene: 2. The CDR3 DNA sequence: TGTGCCAGTAGTACCGGGACTAGCGGGACCTACGAGCAGTACTTC. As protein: CASSTGTSGTYEQYF.

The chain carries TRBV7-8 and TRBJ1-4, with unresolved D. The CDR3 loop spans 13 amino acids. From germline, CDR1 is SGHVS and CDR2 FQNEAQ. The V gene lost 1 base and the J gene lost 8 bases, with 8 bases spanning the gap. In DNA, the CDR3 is TGTGCCAGCAGCTTAGTTGCAGTCGAAAAACTGTTTTTT. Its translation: CASSLVAVEKLFF.

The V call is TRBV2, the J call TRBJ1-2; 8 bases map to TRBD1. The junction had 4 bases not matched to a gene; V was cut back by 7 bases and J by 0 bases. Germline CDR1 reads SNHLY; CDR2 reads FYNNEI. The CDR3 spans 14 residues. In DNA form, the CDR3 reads TGTGCCAGCACCCGACAGGGGACTAACTATGGCTACACCTTC. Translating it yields CASTRQGTNYGYTF.

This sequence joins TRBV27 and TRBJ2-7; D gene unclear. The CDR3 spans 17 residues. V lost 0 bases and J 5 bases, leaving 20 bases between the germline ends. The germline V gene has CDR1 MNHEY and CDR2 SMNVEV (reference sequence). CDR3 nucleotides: TGTGCCAGCAGTTTATCGAAAATGGGCACAGTGACCGACGAGCAGTACTTC. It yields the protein CASSLSKMGTVTDEQYF.

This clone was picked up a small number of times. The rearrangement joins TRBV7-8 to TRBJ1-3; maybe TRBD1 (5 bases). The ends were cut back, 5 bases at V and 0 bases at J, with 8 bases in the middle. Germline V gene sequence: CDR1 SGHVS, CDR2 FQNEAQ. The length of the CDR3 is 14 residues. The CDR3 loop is CASSRGASGNTIYF. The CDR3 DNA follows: TGTGCCAGCAGCCGTGGGGCCTCTGGAAACACCATATATTTT.

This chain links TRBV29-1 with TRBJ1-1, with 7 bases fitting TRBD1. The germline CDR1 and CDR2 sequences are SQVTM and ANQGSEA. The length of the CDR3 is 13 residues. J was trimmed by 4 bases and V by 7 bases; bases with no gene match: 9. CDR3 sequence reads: CSANRGVGTEAFF. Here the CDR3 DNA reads TGCAGCGCAAACAGGGGCGTCGGCACTGAAGCTTTCTTT. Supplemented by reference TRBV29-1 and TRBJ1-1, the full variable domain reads SAVISQKPSRDICQRGTSLTIQCQVDSQVTMMFWYRQQPGQSLTLIATANQGSEATYESGFVIDKFPISRPNLTFSTLTVSNMSPEDSSIYLCSANRGVGTEAFFGQGTRLTVV.

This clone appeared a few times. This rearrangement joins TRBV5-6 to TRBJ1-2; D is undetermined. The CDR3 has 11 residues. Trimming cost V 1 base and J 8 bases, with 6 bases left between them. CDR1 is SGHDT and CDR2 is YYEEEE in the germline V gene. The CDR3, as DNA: TGTGCCAGCAGCTTGAGTGAGGGCTACACCTTC. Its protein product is CASSLSEGYTF. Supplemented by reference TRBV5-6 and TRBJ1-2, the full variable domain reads DAGVTQSPTHLIKTRGQQVTLRCSPKSGHDTVSWYQQALGQGPQFIFQYYEEEERQRGNFPDRFSGHQFPNYSSELNVNALLLGDSALYLCASSLSEGYTFGSGTRLTVV.

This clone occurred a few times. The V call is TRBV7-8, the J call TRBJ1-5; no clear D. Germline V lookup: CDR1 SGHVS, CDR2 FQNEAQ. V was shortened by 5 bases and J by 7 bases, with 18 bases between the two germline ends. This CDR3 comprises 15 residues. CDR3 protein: CASSQDPPGGQPQHF. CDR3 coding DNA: TGTGCCAGCAGCCAAGACCCCCCGGGTGGGCAGCCCCAGCATTTT.

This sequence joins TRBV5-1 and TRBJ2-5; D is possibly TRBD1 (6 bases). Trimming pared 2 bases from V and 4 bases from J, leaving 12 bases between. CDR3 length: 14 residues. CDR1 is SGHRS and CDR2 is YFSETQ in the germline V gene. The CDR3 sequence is CASSLRDTSETQYF. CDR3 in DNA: TGCGCCAGCAGCTTACGGGACACATCAGAGACCCAGTACTTC.

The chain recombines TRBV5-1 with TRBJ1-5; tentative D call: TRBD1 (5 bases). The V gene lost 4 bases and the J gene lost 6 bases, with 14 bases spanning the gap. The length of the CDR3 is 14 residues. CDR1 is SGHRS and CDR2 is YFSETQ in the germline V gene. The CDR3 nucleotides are TGCGCCAGCAGCGGTGGGGGGACGGGTCAGCCCCAGCATTTT. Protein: CASSGGGTGQPQHF. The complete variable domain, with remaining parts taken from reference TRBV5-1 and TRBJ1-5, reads KAGVTQTPRYLIKTRGQQVTLSCSPISGHRSVSWYQQTPGQGLQFLFEYFSETQRNKGNFPGRFSGRQFSNSRSEMNVSTLELGDSALYLCASSGGGTGQPQHFGDGTRLSIL.

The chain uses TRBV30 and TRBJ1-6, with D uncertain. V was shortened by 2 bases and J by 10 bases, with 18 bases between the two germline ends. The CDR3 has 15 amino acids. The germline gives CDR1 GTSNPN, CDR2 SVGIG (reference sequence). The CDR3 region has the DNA TGTGCCTGGAGTCCACTGGGAGGTGGCGGGTCACCCCTCCACTTT. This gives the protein CAWSPLGGGGSPLHF.

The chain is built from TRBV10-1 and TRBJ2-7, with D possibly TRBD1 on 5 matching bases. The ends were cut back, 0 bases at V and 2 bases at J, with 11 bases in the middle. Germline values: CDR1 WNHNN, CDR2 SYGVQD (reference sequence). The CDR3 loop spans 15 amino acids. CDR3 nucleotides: TGCGCCAGCAGTGAGTCCAGGGAAGCCCCCTACGAGCAGTACTTC. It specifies CASSESREAPYEQYF.

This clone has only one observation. The CDR3 region has the DNA TGTGCCAGCAGGTTTCCCGGGAGTTACGAGCAGTACTTC. The encoded protein is CASRFPGSYEQYF. The V gene is TRBV7-3, the J gene TRBJ2-7; D is possibly TRBD2 (6 bases). The CDR3 is made up of 13 amino acids. Germline V gene sequence: CDR1 SGHTA, CDR2 FQGTGA. The germline V and J ends were trimmed by 6 bases and 4 bases, with 13 bases remaining between them.

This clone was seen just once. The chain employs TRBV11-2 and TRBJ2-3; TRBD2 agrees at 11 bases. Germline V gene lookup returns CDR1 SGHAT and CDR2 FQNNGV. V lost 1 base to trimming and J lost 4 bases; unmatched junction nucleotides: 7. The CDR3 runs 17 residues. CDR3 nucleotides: TGTGCCAGCAGCTTAGTGGCTAGCGGGGGGAGCCCAGATACGCAGTATTTT. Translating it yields CASSLVASGGSPDTQYF. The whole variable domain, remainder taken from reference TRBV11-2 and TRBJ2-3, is EAGVAQSPRYKIIEKRQSVAFWCNPISGHATLYWYQQILGQGPKLLIQFQNNGVVDDSQLPKDRFSAERLKGVDSTLKIQPAKLEDSAVYLCASSLVASGGSPDTQYFGPGTRLTVL.

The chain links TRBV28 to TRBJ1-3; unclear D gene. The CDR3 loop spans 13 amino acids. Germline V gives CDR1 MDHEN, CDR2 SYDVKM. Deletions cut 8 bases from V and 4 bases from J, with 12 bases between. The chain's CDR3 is CASFGVNGNTIYF. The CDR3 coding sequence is TGTGCCAGCTTTGGAGTGAACGGAAACACCATATATTTT. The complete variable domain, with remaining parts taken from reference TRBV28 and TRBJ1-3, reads DVKVTQSSRYLVKRTGEKVFLECVQDMDHENMFWYRQDPGLGLRLIYFSYDVKMKEKGDIPEGYSVSREKKERFSLILESASTNQTSMYLCASFGVNGNTIYFGEGSWLTVV.

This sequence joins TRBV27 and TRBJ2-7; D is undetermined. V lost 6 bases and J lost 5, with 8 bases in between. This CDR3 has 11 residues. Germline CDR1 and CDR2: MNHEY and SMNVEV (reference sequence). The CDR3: CASRQFDEQYF. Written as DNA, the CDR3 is TGTGCCAGCAGACAGTTCGACGAGCAGTACTTC.

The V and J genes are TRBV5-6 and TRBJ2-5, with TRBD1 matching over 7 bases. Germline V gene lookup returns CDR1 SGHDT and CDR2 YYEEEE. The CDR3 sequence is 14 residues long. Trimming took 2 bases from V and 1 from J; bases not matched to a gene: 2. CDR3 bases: TGTGCCAGCAGCTTAACAGGGGTCCAAGAGACCCAGTACTTC. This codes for CASSLTGVQETQYF.

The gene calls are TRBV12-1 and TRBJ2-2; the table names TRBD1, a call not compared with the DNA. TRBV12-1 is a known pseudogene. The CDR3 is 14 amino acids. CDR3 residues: CASNPTGDTGELFF. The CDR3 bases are TGTGCCAGCAACCCGACAGGGGACACCGGGGAGCTGTTTTTT.

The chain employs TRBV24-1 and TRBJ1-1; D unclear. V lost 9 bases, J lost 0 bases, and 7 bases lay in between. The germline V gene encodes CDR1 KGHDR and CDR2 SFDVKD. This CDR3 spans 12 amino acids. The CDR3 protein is CATGGMNTEAFF. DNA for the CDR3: TGTGCCACCGGAGGTATGAACACTGAAGCTTTCTTT.

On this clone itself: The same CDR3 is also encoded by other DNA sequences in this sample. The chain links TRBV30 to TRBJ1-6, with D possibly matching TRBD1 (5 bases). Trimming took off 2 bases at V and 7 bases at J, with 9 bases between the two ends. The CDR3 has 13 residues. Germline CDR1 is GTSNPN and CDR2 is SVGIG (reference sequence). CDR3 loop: CAWSTGGNSPLHF. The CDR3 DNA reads TGTGCCTGGAGTACCGGGGGGAATTCACCCCTCCACTTT.

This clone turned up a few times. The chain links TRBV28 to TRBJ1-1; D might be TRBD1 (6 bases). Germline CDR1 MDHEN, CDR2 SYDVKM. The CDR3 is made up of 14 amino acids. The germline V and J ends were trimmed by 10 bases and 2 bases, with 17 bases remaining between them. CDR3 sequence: CATKGGGANTEAFF. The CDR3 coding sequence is TGTGCCACTAAAGGCGGGGGCGCCAACACTGAAGCTTTCTTT. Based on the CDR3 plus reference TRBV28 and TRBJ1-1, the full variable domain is DVKVTQSSRYLVKRTGEKVFLECVQDMDHENMFWYRQDPGLGLRLIYFSYDVKMKEKGDIPEGYSVSREKKERFSLILESASTNQTSMYLCATKGGGANTEAFFGQGTRLTVV.

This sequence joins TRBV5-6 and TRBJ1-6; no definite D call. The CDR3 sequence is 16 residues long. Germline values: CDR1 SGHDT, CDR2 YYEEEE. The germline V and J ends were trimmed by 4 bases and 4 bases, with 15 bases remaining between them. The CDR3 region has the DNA TGTGCCAGCAGCCTGGGTCTCCGGGGTTATAATTCACCCCTCCACTTT. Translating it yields CASSLGLRGYNSPLHF.

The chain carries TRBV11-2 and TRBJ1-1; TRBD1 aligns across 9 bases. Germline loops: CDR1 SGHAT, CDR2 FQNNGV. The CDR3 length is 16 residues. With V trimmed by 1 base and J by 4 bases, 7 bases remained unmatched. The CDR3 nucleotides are TGTGCCAGCAGCTTAGCCCGGACAGGGGCTTTCACTGAAGCTTTCTTT. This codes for CASSLARTGAFTEAFF.

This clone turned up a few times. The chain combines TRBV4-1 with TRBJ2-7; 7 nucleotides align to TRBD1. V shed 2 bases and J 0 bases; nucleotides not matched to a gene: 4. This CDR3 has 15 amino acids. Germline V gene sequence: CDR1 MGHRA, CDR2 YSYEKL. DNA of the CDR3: TGCGCCAGCAGCCAACGGACAGGTAGCTCCTACGAGCAGTACTTC. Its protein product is CASSQRTGSSYEQYF.

The CDR3 protein is CASGDEQFF. The CDR3 region has the DNA TGTGCCAGCGGAGATGAGCAGTTCTTC. The chain joins TRBV3-1 (or the pseudogene TRBV3-2) to TRBJ2-1; the D is unclear. This CDR3 spans 9 amino acids. Trimming removed 8 bases at V and 8 bases at J, with 4 bases between. CDR1 and CDR2 (germline): LGHDT, YNNKEL (reference sequence).

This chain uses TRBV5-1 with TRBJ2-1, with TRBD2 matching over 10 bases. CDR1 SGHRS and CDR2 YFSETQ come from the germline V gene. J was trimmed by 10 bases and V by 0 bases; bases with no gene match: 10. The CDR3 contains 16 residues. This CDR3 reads CASSLVVLAGVREQFF. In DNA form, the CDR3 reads TGCGCCAGCAGCTTGGTAGTGCTAGCGGGAGTAAGGGAGCAGTTCTTC.

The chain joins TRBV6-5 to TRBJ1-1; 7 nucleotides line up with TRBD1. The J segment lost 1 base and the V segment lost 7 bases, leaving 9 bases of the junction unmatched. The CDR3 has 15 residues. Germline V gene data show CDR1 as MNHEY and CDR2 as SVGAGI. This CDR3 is CASTLARQGNTEAFF. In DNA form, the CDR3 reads TGTGCCAGCACCTTAGCCAGACAGGGGAACACTGAAGCTTTCTTT.